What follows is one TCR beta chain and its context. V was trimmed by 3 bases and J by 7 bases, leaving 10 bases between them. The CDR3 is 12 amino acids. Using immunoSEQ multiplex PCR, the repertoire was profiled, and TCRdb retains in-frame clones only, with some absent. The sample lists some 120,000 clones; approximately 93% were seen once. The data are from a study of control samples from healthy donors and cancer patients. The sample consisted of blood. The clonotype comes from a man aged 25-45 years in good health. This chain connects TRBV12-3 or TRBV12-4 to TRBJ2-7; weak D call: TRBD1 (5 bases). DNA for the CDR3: TGTGCCAGCAGTTTTGGGGCTGGGGAGCAGTACTTC. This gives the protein CASSFGAGEQYF.